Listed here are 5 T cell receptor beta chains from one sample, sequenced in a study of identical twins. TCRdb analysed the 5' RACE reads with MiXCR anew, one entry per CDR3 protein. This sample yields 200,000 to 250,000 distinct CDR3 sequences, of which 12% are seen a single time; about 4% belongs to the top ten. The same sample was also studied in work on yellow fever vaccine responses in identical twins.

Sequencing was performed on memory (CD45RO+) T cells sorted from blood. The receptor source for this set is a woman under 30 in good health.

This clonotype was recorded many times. The chain's CDR3 is CASSYDAAGNTIYF. For the CDR3, the DNA is TGCGCCAGCAGCTACGACGCCGCGGGAAACACCATATATTTT. The chain carries TRBV5-1 and TRBJ1-3; D unclear. Germline V lookup: CDR1 SGHRS, CDR2 YFSETQ. The CDR3 extends over 14 amino acids. Deletions cut 3 bases from V and 4 bases from J, with 11 bases between. Full variable domain (outside the CDR3, taken from reference TRBV5-1 and TRBJ1-3): KAGVTQTPRYLIKTRGQQVTLSCSPISGHRSVSWYQQTPGQGLQFLFEYFSETQRNKGNFPGRFSGRQFSNSRSEMNVSTLELGDSALYLCASSYDAAGNTIYFGEGSWLTVV.

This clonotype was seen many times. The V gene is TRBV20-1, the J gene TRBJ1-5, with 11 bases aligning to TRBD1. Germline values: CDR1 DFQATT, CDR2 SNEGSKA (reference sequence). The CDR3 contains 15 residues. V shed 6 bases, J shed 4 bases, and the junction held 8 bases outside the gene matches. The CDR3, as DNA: TGCAGTGCCCAAGCCGGGACAGGGGGTAATCAGCCCCAGCATTTT. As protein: CSAQAGTGGNQPQHF.

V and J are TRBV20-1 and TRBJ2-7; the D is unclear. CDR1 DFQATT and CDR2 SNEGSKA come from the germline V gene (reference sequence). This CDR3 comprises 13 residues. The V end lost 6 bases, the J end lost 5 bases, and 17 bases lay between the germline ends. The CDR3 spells CSALLDAHNEQYF. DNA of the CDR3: TGCAGTGCGCTTCTAGATGCGCACAACGAGCAGTACTTC.

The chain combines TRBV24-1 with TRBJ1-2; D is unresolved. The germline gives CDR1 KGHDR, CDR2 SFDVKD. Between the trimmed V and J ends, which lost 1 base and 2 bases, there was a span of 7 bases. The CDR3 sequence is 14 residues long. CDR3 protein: CATSDFSINYGYTF. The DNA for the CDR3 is TGTGCCACCAGTGATTTTTCAATAAACTATGGCTACACCTTC.

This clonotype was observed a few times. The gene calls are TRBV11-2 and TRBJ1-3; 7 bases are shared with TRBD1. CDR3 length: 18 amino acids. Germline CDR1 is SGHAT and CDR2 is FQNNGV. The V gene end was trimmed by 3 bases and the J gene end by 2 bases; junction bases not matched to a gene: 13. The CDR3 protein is CASSFTILRTGAGNTIYF. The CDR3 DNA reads TGTGCCAGCAGCTTCACCATTCTCCGGACAGGCGCTGGAAACACCATATATTTT.